What follows are 31 T cell receptor beta chains derived from one specimen sequenced in a study of breast tumors, draining lymph nodes, adjacent tissues. Breast cancer patients provided tissue from their axillary draining lymph nodes. TCRdb recomputed calls from the multiplex PCR reads with MiXCR, one row per CDR3 protein. The table lists about 200,000 distinct CDR3 sequences, approximately 31% of them singletons. The sequenced sample was axillary lymph node tissue. All receptors derive from a female donor with breast cancer. Some clones in this sample may be carry-over from other donors' samples.

The rearrangement joins TRBV19 to TRBJ1-4; TRBD1 is a possible D gene (5 bases). This CDR3 is built from 10 residues. V lost 5 bases to trimming and J lost 12 bases, with 7 bases between them. The germline CDR1 and CDR2 sequences are LNHDA and SQIVND (reference sequence). The CDR3 loop reads CASSPGQLFF. The CDR3 region has the DNA TGTGCCAGTAGTCCGGGACAACTGTTTTTT.

There are many counts of this clonotype. This chain uses TRBV6-1 with TRBJ1-4, with D possibly matching TRBD1 (5 bases). V was pared by 6 bases and J by 0 bases, with 11 bases between. This CDR3 comprises 15 residues. Germline CDR1 and CDR2: MNHNS and SASEGT. The CDR3 is CASRVGLTTNEKLFF. CDR3 coding DNA: TGTGCCAGCAGGGTGGGACTTACAACTAATGAAAAACTGTTTTTT.

This clonotype was detected ten times or more. The rearrangement links TRBV6-4 to TRBJ1-5; D is perhaps TRBD1 (5 bases). Germline loops: CDR1 MRHNA, CDR2 SNTAGT. This CDR3 is built from 18 residues. V was cut by 3 bases and J by 3 bases, with 21 bases left in between. The DNA for the CDR3 is TGTGCCAGCAGTGATCGGGGGGGACGAACGGGGATCAATCAGCCCCAGCATTTT. This codes for CASSDRGGRTGINQPQHF.

This clonotype was seen repeatedly, ten times or more. The chain carries TRBV2 and TRBJ1-2; D ambiguous. Per germline, CDR1 SNHLY and CDR2 FYNNEI. The germline V and J ends were trimmed by 7 bases and 4 bases, with 16 bases remaining between them. CDR3 length equals 14 residues. The CDR3 loop is CASTPSGESYGYTF. The CDR3 region has the DNA TGTGCCAGCACTCCTTCCGGGGAGAGCTATGGCTACACCTTC.

This clonotype was detected ten times or more. J is TRBJ2-7 and V is TRBV11-2, with 7 bases that match TRBD1. Unmatched junction bases numbered 9, after V lost 4 bases and J lost 6 bases. CDR3 length: 14 residues. Germline CDR1 is SGHAT and CDR2 is FQNNGV. The CDR3 coding sequence is TGTGCCAGCAGCTCGCTGACAGGGCGAGGCGAGCAGTACTTC. This translates into CASSSLTGRGEQYF.

This clonotype came up many times. This CDR3 reads CASSPGISGANVLTF. The CDR3 region has the DNA TGTGCCAGCAGTCCAGGGATATCTGGGGCCAACGTCCTGACTTTC. The genes are TRBV6-5 and TRBJ2-6; D might be TRBD1 (5 bases). Germline loops: CDR1 MNHEY, CDR2 SVGAGI. V lost 5 bases, J lost 1 base, and 9 bases lay in between. CDR3 length: 15 amino acids.

This clonotype came up many times. J is TRBJ2-1 and V is TRBV6-5, with TRBD2 matching over 8 bases. This CDR3 contains 15 residues. Germline CDR1 and CDR2: MNHEY and SVGAGI. Losses at the gene ends were 2 bases for V and 6 bases for J; bases not matched to a gene: 6. DNA of the CDR3: TGTGCCAGCAGTTACCGGACTAGCTTGGGCAATGAGCAGTTCTTC. This encodes CASSYRTSLGNEQFF.

The chain has TRBV20-1 and TRBJ2-6; possible D gene TRBD1, 6 bases. The CDR3 is 13 residues long. V shed 4 bases and J shed 4 bases, with 8 bases lying between them. Looked up from germline, CDR1 is DFQATT and CDR2 is SNEGSKA (reference sequence). CDR3 region: CSAKGQGANVLTF. The CDR3 nucleotides read TGCAGTGCTAAAGGACAGGGGGCCAACGTCCTGACTTTC.

In the case of this clonotype: A much more abundant neighbour one base away suggests this may be a read error. The chain joins TRBV6-1 to TRBJ2-7; 8 positions match TRBD1. Trimming removed 9 bases from V and 2 bases from J; junction bases left unmatched: 6. Germline V lookup: CDR1 MNHNS, CDR2 SASEGT. The CDR3 extends over 13 amino acids. In nucleotides, the CDR3 is TGTGCCAGTGGGGCAGGGGGCCCCTACGAGCAGTACTTC. Translating it yields CASGAGGPYEQYF.

This clonotype was seen many times. The chain combines TRBV4-2 with TRBJ2-6; 9 nucleotides agree with TRBD1. V gave up 0 bases and J gave up 2 bases; unmatched junction bases: 2. The CDR3 consists of 17 residues. Per the germline V gene, CDR1 is LGHNA and CDR2 is YNFKEQ. In DNA form, the CDR3 reads TGTGCCAGCAGCCAAGAACAGGGGGCGGCTGGGGCCAACGTCCTGACTTTC. Protein: CASSQEQGAAGANVLTF.

There are a few counts of this clonotype. The junction departs from the called germline gene at one end, perhaps through a read error. The V call is TRBV9, the J call TRBJ2-5, with D perhaps matching TRBD2 (6 bases). This CDR3 contains 14 residues. Germline V CDR1 and CDR2: SGDLS, YYNGEE. In DNA, the CDR3 is TGTGCCGGCAGCGTAGGGCGGGGAAGAGAGACCCAGTCCTTC. Translating gives CAGSVGRGRETQSF.

This clonotype was observed a handful of times. The rearrangement links TRBV5-6 to TRBJ2-3, with D possibly being TRBD2 (6 bases). Trimming removed 2 bases from V and 4 bases from J, with 14 bases in between. The germline V gene encodes CDR1 SGHDT and CDR2 YYEEEE. The CDR3 has 15 residues. The CDR3, as DNA: TGTGCCAGCAGCTTAGGCGGGGCGTCCGCAGATACGCAGTATTTT. Its translation is CASSLGGASADTQYF.

The chain carries TRBV7-9 and TRBJ2-2, with 7 bases lining up with TRBD2. V shed 1 base and J 3 bases; nucleotides not matched to a gene: 5. Germline V gives CDR1 SEHNR, CDR2 FQNEAQ (reference sequence). This CDR3 is 16 amino acids long. DNA for the CDR3: TGTGCCAGCAGCTTAGGTGGTAGCGGGTACACCGGGGAGCTGTTTTTT. Protein sequence: CASSLGGSGYTGELFF.

This clonotype was counted at least ten times. This chain connects TRBV2 to TRBJ2-3, with D unclear. The CDR3 extends over 12 amino acids. With 5 bases removed from V and 2 bases from J, the gap between germline ends came to 5 bases. Germline assignment: CDR1 SNHLY and CDR2 FYNNEI. The CDR3: CASSYSTDTQYF. In DNA form, the CDR3 reads TGTGCCAGCAGTTATTCCACAGATACGCAGTATTTT.

This clonotype was observed many times. This chain connects TRBV14 to TRBJ2-3, with TRBD2 matching 7 bases. Germline-derived CDR1 and CDR2 are SGHDN and FVKESK. V lost 1 base, J lost 8 bases, and 15 bases stayed unmatched. This CDR3 has 17 amino acids. The CDR3 sequence is CASSQARGLDLRGTQYF. In DNA form, the CDR3 reads TGTGCCAGCAGCCAAGCAAGAGGACTAGATTTGAGGGGTACGCAGTATTTT.

This clonotype was counted at least ten times. V usage is TRBV25-1 and J usage is TRBJ1-4; 7 bases line up with TRBD1. Germline assignment: CDR1 MGHDK and CDR2 SYGVNS. J lost 4 bases, V lost 5 bases, and 7 bases had no gene match. CDR3 size: 15 residues. The CDR3 DNA sequence: TGTGCCAGCAGTACCGACAGGGAAAGTAATGAAAAACTGTTTTTT. It encodes CASSTDRESNEKLFF.

This clonotype was counted a few times. A much larger clone lies a single base off, so this may be a read error. The V gene is TRBV20-1, the J gene TRBJ1-3, with 9 bases lining up with TRBD1. This CDR3 is 15 amino acids long. Germline V gene sequence: CDR1 DFQATT, CDR2 SNEGSKA (reference sequence). The CDR3 here is CSADPGQGPGDTIYF. The CDR3 nucleotides read TGCAGTGCGGACCCGGGACAGGGACCTGGAGACACCATATATTTT.

Of note for this clonotype: A read error is possible here, since a much larger clone lies one base away. The chain combines TRBV18 with TRBJ2-7, with a possible D match to TRBD1 (5 bases). The V gene's germline CDR1 is KGHSH and CDR2 LQKENI. This CDR3 has 13 residues. Here the CDR3 reads CVSSSRQSHEQYF. The CDR3 coding sequence is TGTGTCAGCTCATCAAGACAGAGCCACGAGCAGTACTTC.

The rearrangement uses TRBV12-3 or TRBV12-4 and TRBJ1-3; TRBD1 matches at 7 bases. The V and J ends lost 4 bases and 2 bases, in that order; junction bases with no gene match: 5. The CDR3 extends over 15 amino acids. CDR3 loop: CASSSNRGAGNTIYF. The DNA for the CDR3 is TGTGCCAGCAGTTCCAACAGGGGAGCTGGAAACACCATATATTTT.

This clonotype has just one count. One base away lies a much larger clone, so this may be a sequencing read error. The chain is built from TRBV7-3 and TRBJ2-1; TRBD2 matches at 8 bases. The germline V gene encodes CDR1 SGHTA and CDR2 FQGTGA. CDR3 length: 16 amino acids. The CDR3 is CAGSLIELAVTNEQFF. CDR3 coding DNA: TGTGCCGGCAGCTTAATTGAACTAGCGGTGACCAATGAGCAGTTCTTC. Complete variable domain (other parts from reference TRBV7-3 and TRBJ2-1): GAGVSQTPSNKVTEKGKYVELRCDPISGHTALYWYRQSLGQGPEFLIYFQGTGAADDSGLPNDRFFAVRPEGSVSTLKIQRTERGDSAVYLCAGSLIELAVTNEQFFGPGTRLTVL.

J is TRBJ2-1 and V is TRBV18; TRBD2 matches at 12 bases. The germline CDR1 and CDR2 sequences are KGHSH and LQKENI. V trimming: 7 bases; J trimming: 7 bases; junction bases outside the gene matches: 5. The CDR3 loop spans 14 amino acids. The CDR3 DNA follows: TGTGCCAGCTGCAGACTAGCGGGAGAAAATGAGCAGTTCTTC. Translating gives CASCRLAGENEQFF.

This clonotype has at least ten counts. The rearrangement joins TRBV9 to TRBJ1-5; a possible D gene is TRBD1 (5 bases). The CDR3 loop spans 15 amino acids. In germline, CDR1 is SGDLS, CDR2 YYNGEE. The V end lost 4 bases, the J end lost 4 bases, and 15 bases lay between the germline ends. CDR3 sequence (DNA): TGTGCCAGCAGCAAGGGGCAAGGGGATAATCAGCCCCAGCATTTT. The encoded protein is CASSKGQGDNQPQHF. The whole variable domain, remainder taken from reference TRBV9 and TRBJ1-5, is DSGVTQTPKHLITATGQRVTLRCSPRSGDLSVYWYQQSLDQGLQFLIQYYNGEERAKGNILERFSAQQFPDLHSELNLSSLELGDSALYFCASSKGQGDNQPQHFGDGTRLSIL.

The rearrangement uses TRBV20-1 and TRBJ2-7; 11 nucleotides align to TRBD2. V lost 5 bases, J lost 1 base, and 4 bases stayed unmatched. This CDR3 is built from 14 residues. Germline V CDR1 and CDR2: DFQATT, SNEGSKA (reference sequence). In DNA form, the CDR3 reads TGCAGTGCTGCACTAGCGGGAGATTCCTACGAGCAGTACTTC. Its protein is CSAALAGDSYEQYF.

This clonotype was seen repeatedly, ten times or more. The chain has TRBV6-6 and TRBJ2-3; D ambiguous. CDR3 length: 14 amino acids. Germline CDR1 is MNHNY and CDR2 is SVGAGI (reference sequence). Trimming cost V 6 bases and J 1 base, with 11 bases left between them. Here the CDR3 DNA reads TGTGCCAGCAGCCCAGCTGCCCGCACAGATACGCAGTATTTT. This gives the protein CASSPAARTDTQYF.

Concerning this clonotype: This could be a read error, since a much larger clone is one nucleotide away. The chain uses TRBV6-2 or TRBV6-3 and TRBJ1-3; no clear D. Per germline, CDR1 MNHEY and CDR2 SVGEGT. This CDR3 has 15 residues. In DNA, the CDR3 is TGTGCCAGCAGTTACCTGGGATCTGCGGGAAACACCACATATTTT. Its translation is CASSYLGSAGNTTYF.

This clonotype was counted many times. The chain carries TRBV6-4 and TRBJ2-3; no definite D call. V was trimmed by 2 bases and J by 0 bases, leaving 9 bases between them. The CDR3 is made up of 15 amino acids. Germline lookup yields CDR1 MRHNA and CDR2 SNTAGT. CDR3 bases: TGTGCCAGCAGTGACGGGCAATCAAGCACAGATACGCAGTATTTT. It translates to CASSDGQSSTDTQYF.

This clonotype has ten or more counts. This chain connects TRBV3-1 to TRBJ1-4, with TRBD1 identical over 8 bases. Germline V gene sequence: CDR1 LGHDT, CDR2 YNNKEL (reference sequence). The J segment lost 13 bases and the V segment lost 4 bases, leaving 2 bases of the junction unmatched. The CDR3 length is 11 residues. The CDR3 nucleotides are TGTGCCAGCAGCCGGACAGGGACACTGTTTTTT. Translated, it gives CASSRTGTLFF.

In this sample, this clonotype turned up many times. This sequence joins TRBV20-1 and TRBJ2-2, with a weak D call TRBD1 (5 bases). V lost 2 bases to trimming and J lost 0 bases, with 7 bases between them. The germline gives CDR1 DFQATT, CDR2 SNEGSKA (reference sequence). This CDR3 is 14 amino acids long. The CDR3 region is CSARKGANTGELFF. The CDR3 DNA follows: TGCAGTGCTAGAAAAGGGGCGAACACCGGGGAGCTGTTTTTT.

This sequence joins TRBV5-6 and TRBJ2-3; D is perhaps TRBD2 (5 bases). Trimming shortened V by 5 bases and J by 10 bases, and 17 bases separated the two germline ends. The CDR3 sequence is 13 residues long. The germline CDR1 and CDR2 sequences are SGHDT and YYEEEE. The CDR3 loop is CASSSGSAASQYF. DNA for the CDR3: TGTGCCAGCAGTTCGGGGTCAGCGGCGTCGCAGTATTTT.

The chain carries TRBV29-1 and TRBJ2-6; D is unclear. Germline V gene lookup returns CDR1 SQVTM and CDR2 ANQGSEA. Trimming pared 6 bases from V and 4 bases from J, leaving 10 bases between. The CDR3 covers 13 residues. DNA for the CDR3: TGCAGCGTACTAACCACAGGGGCCAACGTCCTGACTTTC. This gives the protein CSVLTTGANVLTF. Full variable domain (rest looked up from reference TRBV29-1 and TRBJ2-6): SAVISQKPSRDICQRGTSLTIQCQVDSQVTMMFWYRQQPGQSLTLIATANQGSEATYESGFVIDKFPISRPNLTFSTLTVSNMSPEDSSIYLCSVLTTGANVLTFGAGSRLTVL.

This clonotype was observed once. V usage is TRBV12-3 or TRBV12-4 and J usage is TRBJ1-3; 8 nucleotides align to TRBD1. Trimming cost V 3 bases and J 8 bases; bases outside gene matches: 15. The CDR3 is made up of 17 amino acids. The CDR3 DNA reads TGTGCCAGCAGTTTCGGACAGGGAAGGGACTATGGCTACACCATATATTTT. This encodes CASSFGQGRDYGYTIYF.